This note documents a single T cell receptor (beta chain) sequence. This record comes from a study of cytomegalovirus exposure and HLA in healthy donors. It was with 60 Vbeta and 13 Jbeta primers that the PCR ran. Libraries were prepared by immunoSEQ multiplex PCR; TCRdb keeps only in-frame clonotypes and omits some of them. This repertoire comprises about 200,000 clones; its ten largest clones make up roughly 1.1%. The TCR comes from a girl aged 2 to 10 in good health and CMV-seropositive. Sequencing was performed on PBMCs.

The CDR3: CASSISSNYGYTF. The CDR3 DNA reads as TGTGCCAGTAGTATCTCCTCTAACTATGGCTACACCTTC. The chain couples TRBV19 to TRBJ1-2; D ambiguous. Germline-derived CDR1 and CDR2 are LNHDA and SQIVND (reference sequence). The length of the CDR3 is 13 residues. Trimming took off 3 bases at V and 0 bases at J, with 5 bases between the two ends.